This entry lists 15 T cell receptor beta chains sequenced from one sample in a study of blood T cell repertoires in COVID-19. The method was immunoSEQ multiplex PCR; TCRdb's version includes in-frame clones alone and lacks a portion of them. There are around 180,000 clones in the sample; about 81% occur only once, and 12% lies in the top ten. Sequenced sample: peripheral blood. These receptor sequences come from a woman older than 75 with COVID-19, enrolled during active disease.

The V and J genes are TRBV19 and TRBJ2-2; maybe TRBD1 (6 bases). Trimming removed 5 bases at V and 4 bases at J, with 14 bases between. The CDR3 runs 15 residues. Germline loops: CDR1 LNHDA, CDR2 SQIVND (reference sequence). CDR3 sequence (DNA): TGTGCCAGTAGTGCCTACCCCAGGGGCACCGGGGAGCTGTTTTTT. Its protein is CASSAYPRGTGELFF.

The V gene is TRBV5-4, the J gene TRBJ1-1; the match to TRBD1 covers 7 bases. Germline V CDR1 and CDR2: SGHNT, YYREEE (reference sequence). J was trimmed by 2 bases and V by 0 bases; bases with no gene match: 1. This CDR3 is built from 14 residues. The CDR3 region is CASSLVGGNTEAFF. CDR3 bases: TGTGCCAGCAGCTTGGTAGGGGGCAACACTGAAGCTTTCTTT.

This clone occurred once. The rearrangement joins TRBV3-1 (or the pseudogene TRBV3-2) to TRBJ2-5; D is perhaps TRBD1 (6 bases). Germline V gene sequence: CDR1 LGHDT, CDR2 YNNKEL (reference sequence). V lost 1 base to trimming and J lost 5 bases, with 11 bases between them. The CDR3 is made up of 14 amino acids. CDR3 loop: CASSQAGVQETQYF. CDR3 sequence (DNA): TGTGCCAGCAGCCAAGCAGGGGTCCAGGAGACCCAGTACTTC.

The rearrangement links TRBV4-3 to TRBJ1-2; 10 nucleotides line up with TRBD1. This CDR3 has 14 residues. The germline gives CDR1 LGHNA, CDR2 YSLEER. J was trimmed by 3 bases and V by 4 bases; bases with no gene match: 2. The chain's CDR3 is CASSLGQGDYGYTF. CDR3 DNA: TGCGCCAGCAGCCTCGGACAGGGGGACTATGGCTACACCTTC.

For the CDR3, the DNA is TGTGCCAGCAGCTGGAGGACAGATAATTCACCCCTCCACTTT. Protein sequence: CASSWRTDNSPLHF. This chain links TRBV11-3 with TRBJ1-6; possibly TRBD1 for D (6 bases). The CDR3 totals 14 residues. Per germline, CDR1 SGHNT and CDR2 YENEEA. Deletions cut 4 bases from V and 5 bases from J, with 9 bases between.

The chain carries TRBV5-1 and TRBJ2-7; 7 bases match TRBD2. Germline V gene sequence: CDR1 SGHRS, CDR2 YFSETQ. The CDR3 runs 15 residues. The trim removed 1 base at V and 6 bases at J, leaving 10 bases unmatched. CDR3 sequence (DNA): TGCGCCAGCAGCTTGTTTCCGGATGCTAGCGGCGAGCAGTACTTC. Translation gives CASSLFPDASGEQYF.

This clone has more than one count but fewer than ten. The chain links TRBV11-2 to TRBJ1-1; D call uncertain. The germline V and J ends were trimmed by 4 bases and 1 base, with 7 bases remaining between them. Germline V gene sequence: CDR1 SGHAT, CDR2 FQNNGV. The CDR3 runs to 13 residues. This chain's CDR3 is CASSYDKNTEAFF. CDR3 in DNA: TGTGCCAGCAGCTATGACAAGAACACTGAAGCTTTCTTT. The full variable domain, rest sourced from reference TRBV11-2 and TRBJ1-1, is EAGVAQSPRYKIIEKRQSVAFWCNPISGHATLYWYQQILGQGPKLLIQFQNNGVVDDSQLPKDRFSAERLKGVDSTLKIQPAKLEDSAVYLCASSYDKNTEAFFGQGTRLTVV.

The chain employs TRBV4-2 and TRBJ1-1, with a weak D call TRBD1 (6 bases). Trimming removed 0 bases from V and 9 bases from J, with 14 bases in between. The CDR3 is 14 amino acids. CDR1 is LGHNA, CDR2 YNFKEQ, per germline. The CDR3 nucleotides are TGTGCCAGCAGCCAAGAGGGGGCCGACAGAAAAGCTTTCTTT. Translation: CASSQEGADRKAFF.

The V call is TRBV12-3 or TRBV12-4, the J call TRBJ1-5, with D unresolved. V lost 2 bases, J lost 3 bases, and 2 bases lay in between. This CDR3 comprises 12 residues. CDR3 amino acids: CASSLYNQPQHF. CDR3 in DNA: TGTGCCAGCAGTTTATACAATCAGCCCCAGCATTTT.

This rearrangement joins TRBV28 to TRBJ1-5; TRBD1 matches 10 bases. Per germline, CDR1 MDHEN and CDR2 SYDVKM. J lost 0 bases, V lost 5 bases, and 4 bases had no gene match. The CDR3 sequence is 16 residues long. As DNA, the CDR3 is TGTGCCAGCAGTCGGACAGGGGGTAGTAGCAATCAGCCCCAGCATTTT. Its translation: CASSRTGGSSNQPQHF.

This chain joins TRBV25-1 and TRBJ2-2; D is uncertain. The V end was cut by 8 bases, the J end by 6 bases, with 22 bases between. Looked up from germline, CDR1 is MGHDK and CDR2 is SYGVNS. The CDR3 extends over 16 amino acids. The CDR3 is CASPPLRQRRPGELFF. The CDR3, as DNA: TGTGCCAGCCCCCCCCTGAGACAAAGGCGACCCGGGGAGCTGTTTTTT.

This clone was picked up one time. The gene calls are TRBV5-1 and TRBJ2-5; 9 nucleotides match TRBD1. Germline values: CDR1 SGHRS, CDR2 YFSETQ. V was pared by 5 bases and J by 1 base, with 3 bases of the junction left unmatched. The CDR3 extends over 14 amino acids. CDR3: CASRLTGGQETQYF. In DNA form, the CDR3 reads TGCGCCAGCAGGTTGACAGGGGGCCAAGAGACCCAGTACTTC.

This clone was seen just once. The chain joins TRBV18 to TRBJ1-2; 9 bases map to TRBD1. This CDR3 is 15 amino acids long. The V gene end was trimmed by 3 bases and the J gene end by 3 bases; junction bases not matched to a gene: 5. The V gene's germline CDR1 is KGHSH and CDR2 LQKENI. The CDR3 DNA reads TGTGCCAGCTCACCTACAGGGGGCGCCGACTATGGCTACACCTTC. It translates to CASSPTGGADYGYTF.

The chain is built from TRBV11-1 and TRBJ2-7; D might be TRBD1 (6 bases). Trimming removed 5 bases from V and 0 bases from J, with 8 bases in between. Germline CDR1 and CDR2: SGHAT and FQDESV (reference sequence). CDR3 length equals 13 residues. Written as DNA, the CDR3 is TGTGCCAGCAGCGAGGGGGTCTCCTACGAGCAGTACTTC. Residues: CASSEGVSYEQYF.

CDR3 DNA: TGTGCCAGCAGTTCAACAGAGAACACTGAAGCTTTCTTT. Translating gives CASSSTENTEAFF. The chain is built from TRBV12-3 or TRBV12-4 and TRBJ1-1, with no clear D. Trimming took 4 bases from V and 1 from J, leaving 7 bases between them. This CDR3 has 13 amino acids.